This T cell receptor (beta chain) was profiled in a study of Ad26.COV2.S vaccination and SARS-CoV-2 variants. About the study: Ad26.COV2.S, an intramuscular injection, was given once or twice 56 days apart. General study findings and limits: Total T cell responses may have been underestimated by the TCR breadth and depth analyses. Reportedly, after vaccination the spike-specific CD8+ and CD4+ T cell responses displayed substantial breadth.

Only in-frame clones appear in the TCRdb table, and some are missing; sequencing was by immunoSEQ multiplex PCR. The sample consists of roughly 400,000 clones, about 88% of them appearing once. V was clipped by 3 bases and J by 4 bases; unmatched bases: 4. The CDR3 runs 15 residues. Per the germline V gene, CDR1 is MNHNS and CDR2 is SASEGT. Noted treatment: roughly 19 received Ad26.COV2.S at low or high dose, single or two shots; roughly five received placebo; per-sample allocation not given. At day 63 after the first vaccine or placebo injection, samples were drawn. An Ad26 vector expressing Wuhan-strain SARS-CoV-2 spike constituted the vaccine. On this clone: Its antigen remains unidentified.

The sample was peripheral blood, taken in a trial of Ad26.COV2.S vaccine versus placebo. This receptor was obtained from a person between 18 and 60 years old who received the Ad26.COV2.S COVID-19 vaccine or a placebo. This chain uses TRBV6-1 with TRBJ2-1, with 9 bases lining up with TRBD2. CDR3 sequence: CASSETSGIYNEQFF. The CDR3 DNA sequence: TGTGCCAGCAGTGAGACTAGCGGAATATACAATGAGCAGTTCTTC.